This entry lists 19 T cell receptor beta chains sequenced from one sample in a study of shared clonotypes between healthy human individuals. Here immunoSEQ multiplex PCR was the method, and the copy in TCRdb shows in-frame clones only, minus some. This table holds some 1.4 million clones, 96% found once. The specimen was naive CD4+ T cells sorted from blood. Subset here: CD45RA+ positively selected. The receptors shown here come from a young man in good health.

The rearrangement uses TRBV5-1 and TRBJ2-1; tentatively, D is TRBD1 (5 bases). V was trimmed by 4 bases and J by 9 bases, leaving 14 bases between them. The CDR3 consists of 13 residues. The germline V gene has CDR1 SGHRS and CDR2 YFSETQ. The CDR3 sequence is CASSIDRFGEQFF. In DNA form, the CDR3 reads TGCGCCAGCAGCATAGACAGATTCGGTGAGCAGTTCTTC. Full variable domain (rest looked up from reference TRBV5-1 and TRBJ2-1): KAGVTQTPRYLIKTRGQQVTLSCSPISGHRSVSWYQQTPGQGLQFLFEYFSETQRNKGNFPGRFSGRQFSNSRSEMNVSTLELGDSALYLCASSIDRFGEQFFGPGTRLTVL.

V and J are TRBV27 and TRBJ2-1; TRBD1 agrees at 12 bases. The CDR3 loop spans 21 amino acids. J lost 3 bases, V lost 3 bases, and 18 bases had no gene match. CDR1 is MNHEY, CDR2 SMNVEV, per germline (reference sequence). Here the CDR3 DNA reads TGTGCCAGCAGTTTGCCGGGACAGGGGGCGATCAGCGGGAGACGCTACAATGAGCAGTTCTTC. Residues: CASSLPGQGAISGRRYNEQFF.

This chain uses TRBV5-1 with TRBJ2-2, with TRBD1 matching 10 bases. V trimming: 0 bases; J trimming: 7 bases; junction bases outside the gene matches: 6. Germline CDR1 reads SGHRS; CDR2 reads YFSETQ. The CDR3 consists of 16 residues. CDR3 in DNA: TGCGCCAGCAGCTTGGCCGGGGACAGGGGAATCGGGGAGCTGTTTTTT. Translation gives CASSLAGDRGIGELFF.

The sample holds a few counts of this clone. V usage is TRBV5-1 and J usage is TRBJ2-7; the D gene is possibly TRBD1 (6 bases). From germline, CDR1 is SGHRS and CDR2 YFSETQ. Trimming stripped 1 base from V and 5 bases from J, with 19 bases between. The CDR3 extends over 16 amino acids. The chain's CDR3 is CASSLPQGRIPHEQYF. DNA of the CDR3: TGCGCCAGCAGCTTGCCTCAGGGGCGCATTCCCCACGAGCAGTACTTC.

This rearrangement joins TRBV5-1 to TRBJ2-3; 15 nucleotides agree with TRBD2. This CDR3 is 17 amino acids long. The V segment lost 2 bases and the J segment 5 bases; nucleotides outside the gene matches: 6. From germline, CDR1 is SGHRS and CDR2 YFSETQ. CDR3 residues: CASSLKGLAGGGDTQYF. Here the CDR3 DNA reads TGCGCCAGCAGCTTAAAGGGACTAGCGGGAGGTGGAGATACGCAGTATTTT.

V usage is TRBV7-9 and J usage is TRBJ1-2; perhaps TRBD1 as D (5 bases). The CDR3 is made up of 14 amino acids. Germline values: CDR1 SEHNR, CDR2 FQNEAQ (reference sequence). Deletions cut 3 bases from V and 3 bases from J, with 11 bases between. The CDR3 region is CASSLVRVDYGYTF. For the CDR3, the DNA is TGTGCCAGCAGCTTGGTCAGGGTGGACTATGGCTACACCTTC.

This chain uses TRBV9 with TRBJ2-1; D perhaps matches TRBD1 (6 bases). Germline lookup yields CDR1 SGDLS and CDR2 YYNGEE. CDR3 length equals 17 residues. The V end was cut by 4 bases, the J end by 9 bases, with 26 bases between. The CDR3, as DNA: TGTGCCAGCAGCTCTACCGGGACAAGCAAACGGTTGGGTGAGCAGTTCTTC. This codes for CASSSTGTSKRLGEQFF.

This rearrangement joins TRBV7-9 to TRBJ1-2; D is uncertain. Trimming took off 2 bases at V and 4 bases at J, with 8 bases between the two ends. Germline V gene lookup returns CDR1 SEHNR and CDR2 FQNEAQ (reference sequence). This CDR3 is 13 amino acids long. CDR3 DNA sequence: TGTGCCAGCAGCTTACCTCCATTCTATGGCTACACCTTC. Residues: CASSLPPFYGYTF.

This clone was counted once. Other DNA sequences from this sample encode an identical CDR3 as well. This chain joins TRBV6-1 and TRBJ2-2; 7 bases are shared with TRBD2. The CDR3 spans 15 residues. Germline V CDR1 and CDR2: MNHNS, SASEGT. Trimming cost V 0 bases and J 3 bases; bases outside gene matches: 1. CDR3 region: CASSEAGGDTGELFF. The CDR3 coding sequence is TGTGCCAGCAGTGAAGCGGGAGGGGACACCGGGGAGCTGTTTTTT.

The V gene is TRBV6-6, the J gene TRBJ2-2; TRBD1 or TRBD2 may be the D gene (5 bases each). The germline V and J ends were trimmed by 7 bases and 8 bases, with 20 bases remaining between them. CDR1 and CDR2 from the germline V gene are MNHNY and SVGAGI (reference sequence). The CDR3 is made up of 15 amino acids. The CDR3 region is CASTPPGPSPGELFF. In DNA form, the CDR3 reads TGTGCCAGCACCCCTCCGGGACCCTCGCCAGGGGAGCTGTTTTTT.

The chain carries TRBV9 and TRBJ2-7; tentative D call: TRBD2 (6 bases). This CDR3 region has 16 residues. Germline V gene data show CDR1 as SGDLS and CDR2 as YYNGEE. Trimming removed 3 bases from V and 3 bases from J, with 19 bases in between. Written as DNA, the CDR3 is TGTGCCAGCAGCGCCGCCCCTCGGGGGAATATCTACGAGCAGTACTTC. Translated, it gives CASSAAPRGNIYEQYF.

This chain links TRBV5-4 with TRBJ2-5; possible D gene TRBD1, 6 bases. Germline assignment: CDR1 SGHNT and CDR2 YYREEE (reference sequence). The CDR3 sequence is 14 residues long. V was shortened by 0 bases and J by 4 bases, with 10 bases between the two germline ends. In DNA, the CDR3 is TGTGCCAGCAGCTTGGGACAGGTACTAGAGACCCAGTACTTC. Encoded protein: CASSLGQVLETQYF.

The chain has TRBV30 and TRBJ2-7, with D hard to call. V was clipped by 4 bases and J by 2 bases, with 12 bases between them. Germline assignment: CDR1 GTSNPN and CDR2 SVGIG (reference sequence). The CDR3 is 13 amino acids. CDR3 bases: TGTGCCTGGAATACCAGTCCGGCCTACGAGCAGTACTTC. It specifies CAWNTSPAYEQYF.

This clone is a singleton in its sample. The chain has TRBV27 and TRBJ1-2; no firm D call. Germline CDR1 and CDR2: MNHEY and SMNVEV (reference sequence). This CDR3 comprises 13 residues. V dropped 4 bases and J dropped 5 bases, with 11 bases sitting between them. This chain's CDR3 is CASSSELGYGYTF. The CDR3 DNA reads TGTGCCAGCAGTTCAGAATTAGGTTATGGCTACACCTTC.

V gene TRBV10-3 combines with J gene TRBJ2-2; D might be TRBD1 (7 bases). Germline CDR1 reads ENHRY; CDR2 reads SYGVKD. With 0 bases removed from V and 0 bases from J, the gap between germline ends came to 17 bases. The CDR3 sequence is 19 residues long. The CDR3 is CAISESGGRTGANTGELFF. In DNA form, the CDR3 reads TGTGCCATCAGTGAGTCGGGGGGAAGAACAGGGGCGAACACCGGGGAGCTGTTTTTT.

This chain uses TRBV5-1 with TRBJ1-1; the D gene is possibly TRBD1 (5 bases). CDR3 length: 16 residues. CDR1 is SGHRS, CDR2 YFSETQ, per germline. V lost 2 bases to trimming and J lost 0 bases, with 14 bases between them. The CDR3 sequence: CASSLSGARMNTEAFF. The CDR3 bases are TGCGCCAGCAGCTTATCCGGGGCAAGGATGAACACTGAAGCTTTCTTT. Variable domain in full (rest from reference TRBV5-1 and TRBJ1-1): KAGVTQTPRYLIKTRGQQVTLSCSPISGHRSVSWYQQTPGQGLQFLFEYFSETQRNKGNFPGRFSGRQFSNSRSEMNVSTLELGDSALYLCASSLSGARMNTEAFFGQGTRLTVV.

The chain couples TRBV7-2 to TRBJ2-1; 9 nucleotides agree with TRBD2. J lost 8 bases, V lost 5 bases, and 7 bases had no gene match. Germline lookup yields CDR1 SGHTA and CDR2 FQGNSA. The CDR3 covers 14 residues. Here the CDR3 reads CASSPGLANYEQFF. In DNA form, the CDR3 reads TGTGCCAGCAGCCCGGGACTAGCAAACTATGAGCAGTTCTTC.

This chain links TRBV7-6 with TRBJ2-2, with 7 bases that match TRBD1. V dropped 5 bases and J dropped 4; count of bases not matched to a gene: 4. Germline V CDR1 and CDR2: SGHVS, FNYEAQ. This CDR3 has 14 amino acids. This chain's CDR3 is CASSETGSTGELFF. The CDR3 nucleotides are TGTGCCAGCAGCGAGACAGGGAGCACCGGGGAGCTGTTTTTT.

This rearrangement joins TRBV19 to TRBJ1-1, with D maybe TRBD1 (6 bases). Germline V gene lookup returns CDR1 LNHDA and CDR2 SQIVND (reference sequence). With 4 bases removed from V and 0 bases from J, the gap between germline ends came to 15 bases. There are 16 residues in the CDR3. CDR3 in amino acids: CASSTPRGALNTEAFF. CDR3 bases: TGTGCCAGTAGTACCCCGAGGGGGGCCTTGAACACTGAAGCTTTCTTT.